The present entry profiles one T cell receptor (beta chain) with its context. These data belong to a study of blood T cell repertoires in COVID-19. Produced via immunoSEQ multiplex PCR; TCRdb's table is partial and in-frame only. The sample carries a few hundred thousand clones, about 86% recorded once. Material: PBMCs or T cells enriched from blood (not recorded which). The sequence was obtained from a man aged 50 to 60 who had recovered from COVID-19.

For the CDR3, the DNA is TGTGCCAGCAGCTATAATAGCGGATATCAATACGAGCAGTACTTC. Translated, it gives CASSYNSGYQYEQYF. This chain uses TRBV7-2 with TRBJ2-7, with D possibly TRBD2 on 6 matching bases. This CDR3 has 15 residues. Per the germline V gene, CDR1 is SGHTA and CDR2 is FQGNSA. V was clipped by 4 bases and J by 4 bases, with 17 bases between them.